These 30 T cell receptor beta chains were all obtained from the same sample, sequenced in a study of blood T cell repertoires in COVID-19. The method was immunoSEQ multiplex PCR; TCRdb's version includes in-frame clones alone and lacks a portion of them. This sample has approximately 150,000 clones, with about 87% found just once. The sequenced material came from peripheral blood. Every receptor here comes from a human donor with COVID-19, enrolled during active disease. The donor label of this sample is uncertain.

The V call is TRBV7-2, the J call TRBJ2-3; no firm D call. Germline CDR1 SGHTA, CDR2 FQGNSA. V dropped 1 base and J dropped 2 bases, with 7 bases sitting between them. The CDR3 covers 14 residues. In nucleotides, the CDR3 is TGTGCCAGCAGCTTAGGAACCTACACAGATACGCAGTATTTT. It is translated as CASSLGTYTDTQYF.

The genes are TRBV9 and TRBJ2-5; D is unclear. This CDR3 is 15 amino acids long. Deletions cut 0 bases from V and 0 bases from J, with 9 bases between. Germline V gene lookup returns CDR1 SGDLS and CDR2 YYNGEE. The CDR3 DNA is TGTGCCAGCAGCGTAGACTACCACAACCAAGAGACCCAGTACTTC. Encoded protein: CASSVDYHNQETQYF.

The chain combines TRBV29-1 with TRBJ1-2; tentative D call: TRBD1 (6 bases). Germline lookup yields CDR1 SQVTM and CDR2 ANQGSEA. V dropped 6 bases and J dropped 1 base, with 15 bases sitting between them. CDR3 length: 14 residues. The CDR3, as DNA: TGCAGCGTCTTGGGCAGGGGCATTAACTATGGCTACACCTTC. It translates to CSVLGRGINYGYTF.

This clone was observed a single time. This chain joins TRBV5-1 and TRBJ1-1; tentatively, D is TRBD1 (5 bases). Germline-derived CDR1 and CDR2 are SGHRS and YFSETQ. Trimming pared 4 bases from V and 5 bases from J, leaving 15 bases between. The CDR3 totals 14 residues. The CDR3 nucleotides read TGCGCCAGCAGCACGGGGGAGGATCATACTGAAGCTTTCTTT. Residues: CASSTGEDHTEAFF.

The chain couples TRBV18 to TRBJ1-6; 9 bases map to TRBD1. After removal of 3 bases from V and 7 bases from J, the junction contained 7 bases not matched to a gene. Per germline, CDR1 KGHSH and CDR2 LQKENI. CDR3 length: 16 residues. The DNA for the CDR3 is TGTGCCAGCTCACCGCCGACCGGGACAGGGAATTCACCCCTCCACTTT. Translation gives CASSPPTGTGNSPLHF.

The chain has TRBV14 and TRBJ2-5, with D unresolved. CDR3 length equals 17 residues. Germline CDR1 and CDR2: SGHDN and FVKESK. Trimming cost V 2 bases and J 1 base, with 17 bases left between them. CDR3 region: CASSQSFREVAQETQYF. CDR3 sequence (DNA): TGTGCCAGCAGCCAATCGTTTCGAGAGGTAGCCCAAGAGACCCAGTACTTC.

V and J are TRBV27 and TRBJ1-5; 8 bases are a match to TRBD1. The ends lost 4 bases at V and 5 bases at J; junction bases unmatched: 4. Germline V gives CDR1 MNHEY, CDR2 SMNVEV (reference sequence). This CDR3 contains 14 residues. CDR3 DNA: TGTGCCAGCAGTTCCGGACAGGGTGATCAGCCCCAGCATTTT. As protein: CASSSGQGDQPQHF.

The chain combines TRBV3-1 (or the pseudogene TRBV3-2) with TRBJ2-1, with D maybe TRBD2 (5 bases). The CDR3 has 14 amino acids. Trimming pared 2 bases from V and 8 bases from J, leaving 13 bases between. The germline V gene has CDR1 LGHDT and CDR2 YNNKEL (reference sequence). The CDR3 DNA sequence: TGTGCCAGCAGCCAAAGAGGGTCCTCCGATGAGCAGTTCTTC. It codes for CASSQRGSSDEQFF.

CDR3 sequence reads: CASSPTGMETQYF. The CDR3 DNA sequence: TGTGCCAGCAGCCCGACAGGGATGGAGACCCAGTACTTC. The V gene is TRBV6-5, the J gene TRBJ2-5; 7 bases map to TRBD1. Germline V CDR1 and CDR2: MNHEY, SVGAGI. CDR3 length: 13 amino acids. The V segment lost 6 bases and the J segment 5 bases; nucleotides outside the gene matches: 6.

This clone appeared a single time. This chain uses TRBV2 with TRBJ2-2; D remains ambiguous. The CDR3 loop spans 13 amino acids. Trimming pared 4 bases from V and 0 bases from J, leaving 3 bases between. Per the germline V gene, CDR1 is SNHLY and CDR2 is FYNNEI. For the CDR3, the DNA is TGTGCCAGCAGTGCGGCGAACACCGGGGAGCTGTTTTTT. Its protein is CASSAANTGELFF.

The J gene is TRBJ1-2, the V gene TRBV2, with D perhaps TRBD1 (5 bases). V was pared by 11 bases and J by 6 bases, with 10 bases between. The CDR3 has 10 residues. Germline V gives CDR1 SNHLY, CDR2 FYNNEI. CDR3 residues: CAAGQDGYTF. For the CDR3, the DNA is TGTGCCGCGGGGCAGGATGGCTACACCTTC.

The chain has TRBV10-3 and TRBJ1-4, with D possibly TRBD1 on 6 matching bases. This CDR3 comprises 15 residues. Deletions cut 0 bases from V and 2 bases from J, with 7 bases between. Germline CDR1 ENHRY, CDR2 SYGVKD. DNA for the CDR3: TGTGCCATCAGTGAGTCGGACAGTACTAATGAAAAACTGTTTTTT. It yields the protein CAISESDSTNEKLFF.

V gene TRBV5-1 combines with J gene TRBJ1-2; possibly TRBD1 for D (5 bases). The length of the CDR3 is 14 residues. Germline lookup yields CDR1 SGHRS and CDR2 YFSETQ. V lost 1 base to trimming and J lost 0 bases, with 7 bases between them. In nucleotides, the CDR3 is TGCGCCAGCAGCTTGCCAGGGTCTAACTATGGCTACACCTTC. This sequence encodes CASSLPGSNYGYTF.

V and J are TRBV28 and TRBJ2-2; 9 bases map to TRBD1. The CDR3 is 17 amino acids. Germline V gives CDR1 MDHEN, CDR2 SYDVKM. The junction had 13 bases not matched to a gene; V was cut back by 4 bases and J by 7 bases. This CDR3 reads CASSSYRGQAGIGELFF. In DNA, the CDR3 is TGTGCCAGCAGTTCCTACAGGGGGCAAGCGGGAATCGGGGAGCTGTTTTTT.

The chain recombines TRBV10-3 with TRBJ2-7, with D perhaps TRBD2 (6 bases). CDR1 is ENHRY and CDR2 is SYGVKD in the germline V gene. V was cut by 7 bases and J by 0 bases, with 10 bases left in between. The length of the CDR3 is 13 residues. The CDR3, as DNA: TGTGCCATCACGCCGGGGGACTCCTACGAGCAGTACTTC. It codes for CAITPGDSYEQYF.

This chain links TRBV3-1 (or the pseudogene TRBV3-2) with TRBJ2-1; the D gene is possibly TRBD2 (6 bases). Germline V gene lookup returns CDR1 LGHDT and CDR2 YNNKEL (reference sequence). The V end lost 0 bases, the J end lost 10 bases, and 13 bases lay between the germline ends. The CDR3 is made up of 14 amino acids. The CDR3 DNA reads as TGTGCCAGCAGCCAAGAGCGTGGAGGGCGGGAGCAGTTCTTC. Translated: CASSQERGGREQFF.

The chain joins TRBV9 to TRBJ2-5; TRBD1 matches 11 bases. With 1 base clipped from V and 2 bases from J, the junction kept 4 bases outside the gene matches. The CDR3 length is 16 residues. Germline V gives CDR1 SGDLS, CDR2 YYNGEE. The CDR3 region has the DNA TGTGCCAGCAGCGTAACTGGACAGGGGGCTCAAGAGACCCAGTACTTC. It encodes CASSVTGQGAQETQYF.

The CDR3 loop reads CATKDVRGSYEQYF. CDR3 DNA sequence: TGTGCCACCAAGGATGTCAGGGGGTCCTACGAGCAGTACTTC. V usage is TRBV19 and J usage is TRBJ2-7; 7 nucleotides line up with TRBD1. J gave up 1 base and V 10 bases, and 10 bases lay outside the gene matches. Looked up from germline, CDR1 is LNHDA and CDR2 is SQIVND (reference sequence). The CDR3 extends over 14 amino acids.

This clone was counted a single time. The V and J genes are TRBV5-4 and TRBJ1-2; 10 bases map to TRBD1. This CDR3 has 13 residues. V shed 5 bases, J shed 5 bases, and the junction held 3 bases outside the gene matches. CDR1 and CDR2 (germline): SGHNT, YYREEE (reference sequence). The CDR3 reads CASRDRGTYGYTF. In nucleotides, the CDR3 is TGTGCCAGCAGGGACAGGGGGACTTATGGCTACACCTTC.

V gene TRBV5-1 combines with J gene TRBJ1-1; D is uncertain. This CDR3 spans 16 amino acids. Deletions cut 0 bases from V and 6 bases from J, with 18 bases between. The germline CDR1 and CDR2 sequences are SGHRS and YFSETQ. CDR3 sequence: CASSLARRGRGAEAFF. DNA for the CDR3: TGCGCCAGCAGCTTGGCCAGGAGAGGGAGAGGAGCTGAAGCTTTCTTT. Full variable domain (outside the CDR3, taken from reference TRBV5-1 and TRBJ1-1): KAGVTQTPRYLIKTRGQQVTLSCSPISGHRSVSWYQQTPGQGLQFLFEYFSETQRNKGNFPGRFSGRQFSNSRSEMNVSTLELGDSALYLCASSLARRGRGAEAFFGQGTRLTVV.

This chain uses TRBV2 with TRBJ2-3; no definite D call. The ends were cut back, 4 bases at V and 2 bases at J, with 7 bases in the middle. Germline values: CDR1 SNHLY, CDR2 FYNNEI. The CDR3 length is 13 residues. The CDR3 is CASSVLLTDTQYF. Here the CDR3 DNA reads TGTGCCAGCAGTGTCCTCCTCACAGATACGCAGTATTTT.

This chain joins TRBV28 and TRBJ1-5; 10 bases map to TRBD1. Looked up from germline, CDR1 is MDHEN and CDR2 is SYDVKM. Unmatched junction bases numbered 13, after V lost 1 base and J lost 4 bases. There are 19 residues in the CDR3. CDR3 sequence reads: CASSLSRRQGAAQNQPQHF. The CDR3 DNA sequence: TGTGCCAGCAGTTTATCGAGGCGACAGGGGGCCGCCCAAAATCAGCCCCAGCATTTT.

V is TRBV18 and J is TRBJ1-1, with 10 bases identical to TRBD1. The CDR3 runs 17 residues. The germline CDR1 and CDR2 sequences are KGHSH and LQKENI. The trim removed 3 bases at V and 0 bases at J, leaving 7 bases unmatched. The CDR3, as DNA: TGTGCCAGCTCACCGCAGTGGGGACAGGGGATGAACACTGAAGCTTTCTTT. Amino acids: CASSPQWGQGMNTEAFF.

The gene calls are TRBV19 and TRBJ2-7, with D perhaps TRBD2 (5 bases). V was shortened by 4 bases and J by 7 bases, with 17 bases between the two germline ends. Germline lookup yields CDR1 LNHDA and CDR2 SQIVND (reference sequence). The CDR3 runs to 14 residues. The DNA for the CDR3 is TGTGCCAGTAGTACCTCTCCGGGCTCGGGGGAGCAGTACTTC. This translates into CASSTSPGSGEQYF.

CDR3 in DNA: TGTGCCAGCAGCATCCGGGACAGGGGGCTATCTAACTATGGCTACACCTTC. It encodes CASSIRDRGLSNYGYTF. The chain uses TRBV21-1 and TRBJ1-2; the D segment call TRBD1 is taken from the table without a DNA check. TRBV21-1 is a recognized pseudogene. The CDR3 is 17 residues long.

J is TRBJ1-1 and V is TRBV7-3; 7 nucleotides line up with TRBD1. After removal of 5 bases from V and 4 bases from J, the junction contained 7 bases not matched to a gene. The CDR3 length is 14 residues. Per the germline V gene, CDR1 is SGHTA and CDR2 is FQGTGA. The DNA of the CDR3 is TGTGCCAGCAGCCTCTCAGGGGGAGGCACTGAAGCTTTCTTT. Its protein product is CASSLSGGGTEAFF.

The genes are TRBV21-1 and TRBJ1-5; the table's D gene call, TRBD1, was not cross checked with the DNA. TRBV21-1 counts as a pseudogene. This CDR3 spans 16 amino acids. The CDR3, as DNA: TGTGCCAGCAGCTTCGCACGAGGGGGTTGCAATCAGCCCCAGCATTTT. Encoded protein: CASSFARGGCNQPQHF.

The CDR3 spells CASSEKGWDRVWNSPLHF. The CDR3 DNA reads as TGTGCCAGCAGTGAAAAGGGTTGGGACAGGGTATGGAATTCACCCCTCCACTTT. The chain carries TRBV6-1 and TRBJ1-6; 9 bases align to TRBD1. There are 18 residues in the CDR3. The J segment lost 7 bases and the V segment lost 2 bases, leaving 12 bases of the junction unmatched. Germline V gene sequence: CDR1 MNHNS, CDR2 SASEGT.

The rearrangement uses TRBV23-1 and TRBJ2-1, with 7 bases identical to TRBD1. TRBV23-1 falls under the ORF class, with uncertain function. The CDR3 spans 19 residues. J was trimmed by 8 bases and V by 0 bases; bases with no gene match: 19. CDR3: CASSQSPIVVNRGMYEQFF. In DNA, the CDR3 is TGCGCCAGCAGTCAATCTCCTATCGTAGTGAACAGGGGTATGTATGAGCAGTTCTTC.

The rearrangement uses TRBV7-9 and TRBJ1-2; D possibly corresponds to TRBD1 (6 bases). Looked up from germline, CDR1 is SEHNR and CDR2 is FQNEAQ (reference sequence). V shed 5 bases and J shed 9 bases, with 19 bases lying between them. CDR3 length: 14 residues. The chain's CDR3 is CASSAATGLGCYTF. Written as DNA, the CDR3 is TGTGCCAGCAGCGCTGCGACAGGCCTGGGTTGCTACACCTTC.